Below, one TCR beta chain is given with its context. Its target is unknown. Expressed TCRB transcripts were sequenced, since all the RNA that had been isolated was reverse transcribed. The read count averaged approximately 3.5 million across naive, central memory and regulatory T cell samples. Some clones are missing from TCRdb's copy, which holds only in-frame ones; the method was immunoSEQ multiplex PCR. This sample has about 230,000 clones, with 16% found just once. Germline values: CDR1 MDHEN, CDR2 SYDVKM. V lost 7 bases to trimming and J lost 5 bases, with 13 bases between them. There are 13 residues in the CDR3. The entry originates in a study of beta chain features in type 1 diabetes. Each sorted population was over 95% pure. Study findings and constraints: Type 1 diabetes patients showed a moderate but significant shortening of TCRB CDR3s in all four CD4+ subsets.

The rearrangement links TRBV28 to TRBJ2-3, with a tentative D call TRBD2 (5 bases). The sequencing sample was made of naive CD4+ T cells from blood. The receptor comes from a man younger than 45 with type 1 diabetes. CDR3 DNA: TGTGCCAGCACCCGCGGCCGGGGAGATACGCAGTATTTT. Amino acids: CASTRGRGDTQYF. Full variable domain (missing parts from reference TRBV28 and TRBJ2-3): DVKVTQSSRYLVKRTGEKVFLECVQDMDHENMFWYRQDPGLGLRLIYFSYDVKMKEKGDIPEGYSVSREKKERFSLILESASTNQTSMYLCASTRGRGDTQYFGPGTRLTVL.